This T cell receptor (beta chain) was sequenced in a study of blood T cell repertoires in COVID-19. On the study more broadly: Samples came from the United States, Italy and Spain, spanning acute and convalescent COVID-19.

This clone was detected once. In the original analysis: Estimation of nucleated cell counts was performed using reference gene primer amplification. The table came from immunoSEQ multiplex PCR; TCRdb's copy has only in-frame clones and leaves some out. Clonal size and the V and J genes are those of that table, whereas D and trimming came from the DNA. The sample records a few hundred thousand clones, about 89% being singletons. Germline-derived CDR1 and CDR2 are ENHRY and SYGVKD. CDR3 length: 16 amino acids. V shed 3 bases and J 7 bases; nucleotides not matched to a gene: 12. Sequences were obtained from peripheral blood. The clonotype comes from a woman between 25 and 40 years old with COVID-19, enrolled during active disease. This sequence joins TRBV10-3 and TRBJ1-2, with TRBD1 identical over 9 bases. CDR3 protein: CAISEPGQGPRGGYTF. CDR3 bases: TGTGCCATCAGTGAACCGGGACAGGGACCGAGGGGTGGCTACACCTTC.